This TCR beta chain was profiled in a study of long-term antiretroviral therapy in people with HIV. The study, taken as a whole, reports: HIV repertoires covered narrower CDR3 length ranges than controls did. Whichever time point was examined, clones expanded before ART dominated the repertoire. Post-ART, diversity grew, though it stayed under transplant donor control levels.

Per germline, CDR1 KGHSH and CDR2 LQKENI. The trim removed 2 bases at V and 7 bases at J, leaving 11 bases unmatched. The CDR3 covers 17 residues. Run at survey level, the immunoSEQ assay was version v3.0. For each individual sample, sequencing targeted about 40,000-55,000 T-cell genomes. Using immunoSEQ multiplex PCR, the repertoire was profiled, and TCRdb retains in-frame clones only, with some absent. The sample holds some 24,000 clones, more than 75% seen once. The table lists this clone with a count of one. Its antigen is currently unknown. The receptor's source is a man aged 25-45 years with HIV. Sequenced here: unsorted PBMCs, sampled 4.4 years after starting antiretroviral therapy. The rearrangement links TRBV18 to TRBJ2-4, with 10 bases aligning to TRBD2. The CDR3 DNA reads TGTGCCAGCTCACCATTTCCTACGAGCGGGGGGGCGAACATTCAGTACTTC. The encoded protein is CASSPFPTSGGANIQYF. Based on the CDR3 plus reference TRBV18 and TRBJ2-4, the full variable domain is NAGVMQNPRHLVRRRGQEARLRCSPMKGHSHVYWYRQLPEEGLKFMVYLQKENIIDESGMPKERFSAEFPKEGPSILRIQQVVRGDSAAYFCASSPFPTSGGANIQYFGAGTRLSVL.